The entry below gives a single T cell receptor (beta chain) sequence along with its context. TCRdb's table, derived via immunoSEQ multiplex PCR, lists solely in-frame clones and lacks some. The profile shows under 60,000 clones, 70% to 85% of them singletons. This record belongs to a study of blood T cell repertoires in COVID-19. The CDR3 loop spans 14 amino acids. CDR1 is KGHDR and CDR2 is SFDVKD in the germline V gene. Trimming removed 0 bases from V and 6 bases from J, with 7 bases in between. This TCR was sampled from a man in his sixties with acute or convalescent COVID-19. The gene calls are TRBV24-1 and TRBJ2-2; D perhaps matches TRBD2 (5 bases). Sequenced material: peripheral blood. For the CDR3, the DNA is TGTGCCACCAGTGATTTGTGGGGAGCCGGGGAGCTGTTTTTT. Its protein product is CATSDLWGAGELFF.